The rows below give T cell receptor beta chains drawn from one sample of a study of cytomegalovirus exposure and HLA in healthy donors. Profiled with immunoSEQ multiplex PCR; TCRdb holds only in-frame clones, not every one. This sample yields around 140,000 clones, of which around 67% are seen a single time; 1.5% to 2% belongs to the top ten. The sequenced sample was PBMCs. These receptor sequences come from a woman aged 18-30 years in good health and CMV-seronegative. The CDR3 runs from the conserved cysteine through the conserved F or W. Fields, in order: J gene, V gene, clone size, CDR3 protein. Not every row has a clone size; where given, it reads once, few, many or a size class.

>TRBJ1-1|TRBV2|-
CASSWTGGSFLAFF
>TRBJ1-1|TRBV7-9|-
CASTTGTEAFF
>TRBJ1-2|TRBV4-2|-
CASSQDRRENYGYTF
>TRBJ2-1|TRBV9|few
CASSTTGSSYNEQFF
>TRBJ2-1|TRBV9|-
CASSVGAAGAYNEQFF
>TRBJ1-2|TRBV2|-
CASREGYRGSHGYTF
>TRBJ2-7|TRBV6-6|-
CASSYSSGGAYEQYF
>TRBJ2-1|TRBV9|-
CASSVVWTSNEQFF
>TRBJ2-3|TRBV7-3|-
CASSLSISTDTQYF
>TRBJ1-1|TRBV27|few
CASSFGTGINTEAFF
>TRBJ1-2|TRBV5-4|few
CASSSGPGYTF
>TRBJ2-1|TRBV14|-
CASSHLRGTSGGVYNEQFF
>TRBJ2-1|TRBV10-3|once
CAISAAGTSGRTWYNEQFF
>TRBJ1-2|TRBV6-6|-
CASSAPGTGIYGYTF
>TRBJ1-4|TRBV5-4|-
CASSLWPTGGYEKLFF
>TRBJ1-2|TRBV19|-
CASSVDSLYGYTF
>TRBJ2-3|TRBV10-1|-
CASSEPSGSTDTQYF
>TRBJ2-3|TRBV5-4|-
CASSLDYSTADTQYF
>TRBJ1-1|TRBV5-1|-
CASSLEMGAGTEAFF
>TRBJ2-5|TRBV18|-
CASTGTSGEETQYF
>TRBJ1-6|TRBV30|-
CAWSPDSSISPLHF
>TRBJ1-1|TRBV5-1|few
CASSQLGGTEAFF
>TRBJ2-1|TRBV4-1|-
CASSQDNLGPYNEQFF
>TRBJ2-3|TRBV7-8|-
CASSRRRGGTDTQYF
>TRBJ1-1|TRBV18|few
CASSIGGSMNTEAFF